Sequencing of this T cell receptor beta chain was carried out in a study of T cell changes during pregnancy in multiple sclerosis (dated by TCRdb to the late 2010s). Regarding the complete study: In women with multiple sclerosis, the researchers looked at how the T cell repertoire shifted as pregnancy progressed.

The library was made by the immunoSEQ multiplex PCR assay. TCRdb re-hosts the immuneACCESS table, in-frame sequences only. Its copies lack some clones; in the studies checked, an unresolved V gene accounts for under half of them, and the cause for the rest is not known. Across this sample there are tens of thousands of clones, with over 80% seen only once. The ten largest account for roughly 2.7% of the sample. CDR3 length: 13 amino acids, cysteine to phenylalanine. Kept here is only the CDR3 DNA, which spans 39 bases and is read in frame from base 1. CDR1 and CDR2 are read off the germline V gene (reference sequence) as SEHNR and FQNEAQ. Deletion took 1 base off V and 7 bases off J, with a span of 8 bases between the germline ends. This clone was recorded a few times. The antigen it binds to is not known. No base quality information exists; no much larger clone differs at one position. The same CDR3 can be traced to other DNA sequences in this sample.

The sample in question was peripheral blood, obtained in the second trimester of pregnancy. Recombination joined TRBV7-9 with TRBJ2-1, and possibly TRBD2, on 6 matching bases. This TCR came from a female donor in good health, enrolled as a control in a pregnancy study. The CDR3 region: CASSLGGRNEQFF. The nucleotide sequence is TGTGCCAGCAGCTTAGGAGGGAGGAATGAGCAGTTCTTC.